This T cell receptor beta chain appears in the sequencing data of a study of PD-L1 blockade in urothelial cancer. As for the study in general: Administration of atezolizumab to patients began around 2014, at 1,200 mg intravenously every 3 weeks. Blood gave a median 141,255 T cells. Samples of blood were analyzed 3 weeks (second dose) and 6 weeks after treatment start.

Documented time point: peripheral blood 6 weeks after treatment start. Notes on the study in general: Those with durable benefit had larger increases in tumor-associated blood clones at 3 weeks.

The V and J ends lost 4 bases and 1 base respectively, with 14 bases between them. CDR1 is MNHNS and CDR2 is SASEGT in the germline V gene. This CDR3 is built from 16 residues. The protocol was immunoSEQ multiplex PCR, while the TCRdb copy is restricted to in-frame clones and leaves out a portion. The data contain about 36,000 clones, roughly 82% of them seen just once; the ten biggest clones take up over 9.5%. Comments on this clone: Its cognate antigen is unknown.

The receptor was derived from a man aged 40-55 years with urothelial cancer. V gene TRBV6-1 combines with J gene TRBJ1-5; TRBD1 is a possible D gene (6 bases). The source was PBMCs, collected around atezolizumab (anti-PD-L1) treatment. The CDR3 coding sequence is TGTGCCAGCAGTGTAATACAGGGATCGAGCAATCAGCCCCAGCATTTT. Its translation is CASSVIQGSSNQPQHF.